The 17 T cell receptor beta chains reported below all come from one sample, sequenced in a study of neurological immune-mediated disorders. TCRdb passed the 5' RACE reads through MiXCR, listing each CDR3 protein once. This table has tens of thousands of distinct CDR3 sequences, under 10% appearing once. The sequenced sample was PBMCs. Receptors were obtained from a man aged 50-60 years in good health.

This clonotype has ten or more counts. The V gene is TRBV12-3 or TRBV12-4, the J gene TRBJ1-5, with no clear D. Trimming took 6 bases from V and 2 from J, leaving 8 bases between them. The CDR3 loop spans 13 amino acids. For the CDR3, the DNA is TGTGCCAGCAGACGAACGGGCAATCAGCCCCAGCATTTT. As protein: CASRRTGNQPQHF.

The genes are TRBV3-1 and TRBJ1-5; D remains ambiguous. This CDR3 comprises 15 residues. Germline V lookup: CDR1 LGHDT, CDR2 YNNKEL (reference sequence). V lost 4 bases, J lost 1 base, and 11 bases lay in between. CDR3 in amino acids: CASSRSYPSNQPQHF. CDR3 DNA: TGTGCCAGCAGCCGTTCTTACCCCAGCAATCAGCCCCAGCATTTT.

This clonotype was counted at least ten times. The V gene is TRBV5-1, the J gene TRBJ1-3; the D is unclear. With 0 bases removed from V and 5 bases from J, the gap between germline ends came to 12 bases. The germline V gene encodes CDR1 SGHRS and CDR2 YFSETQ. The CDR3 totals 15 residues. CDR3 bases: TGCGCCAGCAGCTTGGAAGGGATTGGGCGAAACACCATATATTTT. It codes for CASSLEGIGRNTIYF.

This clonotype was recorded many times. J is TRBJ1-2 and V is TRBV12-3 or TRBV12-4; D ambiguous. CDR3 size: 15 residues. V was pared by 3 bases and J by 1 base, with 12 bases between. This CDR3 is CASSFLRQLNYGYTF. The CDR3 region has the DNA TGTGCCAGCAGTTTTCTCAGGCAGCTTAACTATGGCTACACCTTC.

This clonotype occurred many times. V and J are TRBV29-1 and TRBJ1-1, with D perhaps TRBD1 (5 bases). Germline CDR1 and CDR2: SQVTM and ANQGSEA. Trimming cost V 6 bases and J 0 bases, with 8 bases left between them. This CDR3 comprises 12 residues. This CDR3 is CSVDSLNTEAFF. The CDR3 DNA reads TGCAGCGTAGACAGTCTGAACACTGAAGCTTTCTTT.

With respect to this clonotype: This could be a read error, since a much larger clone is one nucleotide away. The V call is TRBV7-3, the J call TRBJ1-3; 7 bases agree with TRBD1. The CDR3 extends over 13 amino acids. Germline values: CDR1 SGHTA, CDR2 FQGTGA. V shed 8 bases, J shed 9 bases, and the junction held 10 bases outside the gene matches. The CDR3 protein is CASGGQTTSTIYF. The CDR3 DNA sequence: TGTGCCAGCGGGGGACAGACGACGAGCACCATATATTTT.

A note on this clonotype: This clone may be a read error of a much larger clone one base away. The rearrangement uses TRBV28 and TRBJ2-7; 7 bases fit TRBD2. Germline V lookup: CDR1 MDHEN, CDR2 SYDVKM. This CDR3 region has 17 residues. In nucleotides, the CDR3 is TGTGCCAGCAGTTTATTTCAGTTTGGGGGGGTTCCCTACGAGCAGTGCTTC. As protein: CASSLFQFGGVPYEQCF.

This clonotype was found many times. CDR3 protein: CSVAKGDNEQFF. The CDR3 nucleotides read TGCAGCGTTGCGAAAGGGGACAATGAGCAGTTCTTC. This chain uses TRBV29-1 with TRBJ2-1; maybe TRBD1 (5 bases). This CDR3 has 12 amino acids. V lost 4 bases to trimming and J lost 5 bases, with 9 bases between them. CDR1 and CDR2 from the germline V gene are SQVTM and ANQGSEA.

This clonotype was seen repeatedly, ten times or more. This chain joins TRBV20-1 and TRBJ2-1, with a possible D match to TRBD1 (5 bases). Trimming took 1 base from V and 7 from J, leaving 11 bases between them. CDR3 size: 13 residues. Germline CDR1 is DFQATT and CDR2 is SNEGSKA (reference sequence). The CDR3 sequence is CSARANDRNEQFF. In nucleotides, the CDR3 is TGCAGTGCTAGAGCGAATGACAGAAATGAGCAGTTCTTC.

This clonotype was recorded many times. This chain links TRBV25-1 with TRBJ1-6, with D unresolved. The CDR3 covers 14 residues. CDR1 is MGHDK, CDR2 SYGVNS, per germline. Trimming cost V 2 bases and J 6 bases, with 8 bases left between them. The CDR3 bases are TGTGCCAGCAGTGAAGGGAGGACTAATTCACCCCTCCACTTT. Translating gives CASSEGRTNSPLHF.

V is TRBV18 and J is TRBJ1-6; D call uncertain. Germline CDR1 and CDR2: KGHSH and LQKENI. There are 14 residues in the CDR3. V gave up 4 bases and J gave up 5 bases, with 9 bases separating them. The CDR3 loop is CASSLSVDNSPLHF. CDR3 coding DNA: TGTGCCAGCTCACTGAGCGTTGATAATTCACCCCTCCACTTT.

This chain connects TRBV5-1 to TRBJ1-2; 12 bases fit TRBD1. Trimming at V came to 0 bases and at J to 2 bases, leaving 8 bases not matched to a gene. Germline CDR1 is SGHRS and CDR2 is YFSETQ. The CDR3 length is 18 residues. CDR3 bases: TGCGCCAGCAGCTTGGAACCTTGGGGACAGGGGGCAAACTATGGCTACACCTTC. Translation gives CASSLEPWGQGANYGYTF.

The table lists this clonotype with many counts. The J gene is TRBJ2-3, the V gene TRBV20-1, with 12 bases matching TRBD2. The CDR3 contains 15 residues. Trimming took 5 bases from V and 1 from J; bases not matched to a gene: 4. Germline CDR1 DFQATT, CDR2 SNEGSKA (reference sequence). The CDR3 region has the DNA TGCAGTGCTCCTCTAGCGGGGGGGCGCACAGATACGCAGTATTTT. Amino acids: CSAPLAGGRTDTQYF.

At least ten counts were recorded for this clonotype. The J gene is TRBJ2-2, the V gene TRBV6-5; the D gene is possibly TRBD2 (7 bases). Trimming took off 2 bases at V and 2 bases at J, with 12 bases between the two ends. The CDR3 sequence is 16 residues long. In germline, CDR1 is MNHEY, CDR2 SVGAGI. The CDR3 bases are TGTGCCAGCAGTTACAGGGGGGGGCTTAACACCGGGGAGCTGTTTTTT. Amino acid sequence: CASSYRGGLNTGELFF.

This clonotype was seen repeatedly, ten times or more. This sequence joins TRBV10-3 and TRBJ2-1, with 9 bases identical to TRBD2. Trimming took 5 bases from V and 9 from J; bases not matched to a gene: 8. CDR3 length equals 14 residues. Per germline, CDR1 ENHRY and CDR2 SYGVKD. CDR3 protein: CAISPSGMEGEQFF. The CDR3 DNA follows: TGTGCCATCAGTCCTAGCGGGATGGAAGGTGAGCAGTTCTTC.

This clonotype appeared many times. The chain recombines TRBV3-1 with TRBJ1-4; 7 nucleotides agree with TRBD1. Germline CDR1 LGHDT, CDR2 YNNKEL (reference sequence). The CDR3 loop spans 15 amino acids. V lost 6 bases, J lost 5 bases, and 9 bases stayed unmatched. For the CDR3, the DNA is TGTGCCAGCAGTCAACCCGGGACAGTGAATGAAAAACTGTTTTTT. Translation: CASSQPGTVNEKLFF.

This clonotype has ten or more counts. The chain has TRBV29-1 and TRBJ2-1, with 15 nucleotides matching TRBD2. The CDR3 contains 14 residues. Germline trimming cut 5 bases from V and 6 bases from J; bases unmatched to any gene: 2. The germline V gene encodes CDR1 SQVTM and CDR2 ANQGSEA. The CDR3 loop reads CSVWTSGGANEQFF. The CDR3, as DNA: TGCAGCGTTTGGACTAGCGGGGGGGCCAATGAGCAGTTCTTC.